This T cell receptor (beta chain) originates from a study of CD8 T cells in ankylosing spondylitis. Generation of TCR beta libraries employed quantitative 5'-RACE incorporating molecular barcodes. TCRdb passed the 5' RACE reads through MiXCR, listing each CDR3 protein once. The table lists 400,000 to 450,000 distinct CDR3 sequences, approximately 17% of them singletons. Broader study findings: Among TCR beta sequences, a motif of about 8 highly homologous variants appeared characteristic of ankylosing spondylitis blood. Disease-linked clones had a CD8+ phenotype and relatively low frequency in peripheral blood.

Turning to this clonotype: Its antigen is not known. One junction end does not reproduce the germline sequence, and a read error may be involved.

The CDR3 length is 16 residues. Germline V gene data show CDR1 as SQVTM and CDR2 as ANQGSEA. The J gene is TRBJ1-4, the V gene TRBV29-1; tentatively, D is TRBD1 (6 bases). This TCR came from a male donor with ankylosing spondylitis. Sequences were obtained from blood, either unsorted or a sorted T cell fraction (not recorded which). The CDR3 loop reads CSAAARGGSTNEKLFF. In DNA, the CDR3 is TGCAGCGCGGCTGCGAGGGGGGGGTCAACTAACGAAAAACTGTTTTTT.